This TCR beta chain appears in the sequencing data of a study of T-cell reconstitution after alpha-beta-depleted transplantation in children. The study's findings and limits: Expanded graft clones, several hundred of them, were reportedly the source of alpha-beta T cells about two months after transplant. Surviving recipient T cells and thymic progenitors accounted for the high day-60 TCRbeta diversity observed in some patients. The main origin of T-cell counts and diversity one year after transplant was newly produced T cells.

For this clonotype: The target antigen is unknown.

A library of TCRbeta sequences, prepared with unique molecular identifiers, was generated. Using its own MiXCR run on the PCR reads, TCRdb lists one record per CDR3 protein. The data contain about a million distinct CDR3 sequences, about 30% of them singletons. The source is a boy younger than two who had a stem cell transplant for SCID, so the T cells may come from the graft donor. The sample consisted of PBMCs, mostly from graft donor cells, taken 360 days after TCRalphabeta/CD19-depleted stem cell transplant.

CDR3 loop: CASSQRQGSPYEQYF. CDR3 DNA sequence: TGTGCCAGCAGTCAAAGACAGGGCTCCCCCTACGAGCAGTACTTC. The V gene is TRBV6-1, the J gene TRBJ2-7; 7 bases agree with TRBD1. This CDR3 contains 15 residues. The germline CDR1 and CDR2 sequences are MNHNS and SASEGT. The V gene end was trimmed by 5 bases and the J gene end by 2 bases; junction bases not matched to a gene: 9.